Listed here are 10 T cell receptor beta chains from one sample, sequenced in a study of blood T cell repertoires in COVID-19. Profiling relied on immunoSEQ multiplex PCR, and the TCRdb table lists in-frame clones only, not all of them. The data show about 520,000 clones, approximately 85% seen once. The source material was peripheral blood. The receptors derive from a human donor in a cohort sampled during active COVID-19.

This chain links TRBV25-1 with TRBJ1-4, with D tentatively TRBD1 (5 bases). Trimming took off 6 bases at V and 3 bases at J, with 8 bases between the two ends. Per germline, CDR1 MGHDK and CDR2 SYGVNS. The CDR3 is 13 amino acids. CDR3 amino acids: CASRTGANEKLFF. The DNA for the CDR3 is TGTGCCAGCAGAACAGGAGCTAATGAAAAACTGTTTTTT.

A note on this clone: The sample holds other DNA sequences that translate to the same CDR3. The chain is built from TRBV5-1 and TRBJ1-1; 7 positions agree with TRBD1. The trim removed 4 bases at V and 0 bases at J, leaving 6 bases unmatched. This CDR3 spans 15 amino acids. Per germline, CDR1 SGHRS and CDR2 YFSETQ. CDR3 in amino acids: CASSPRQGLNTEAFF. In DNA form, the CDR3 reads TGCGCCAGCAGCCCCCGACAGGGATTGAACACTGAAGCTTTCTTT.

V and J are TRBV5-4 and TRBJ1-5; 10 bases fit TRBD1. The CDR3 is made up of 15 amino acids. Unmatched junction bases numbered 4, after V lost 4 bases and J lost 3 bases. The germline V gene encodes CDR1 SGHNT and CDR2 YYREEE (reference sequence). The CDR3 DNA reads TGTGCCAGCAGCCCGGGACAGGGGCCCAATCAGCCCCAGCATTTT. It yields the protein CASSPGQGPNQPQHF.

The V and J genes are TRBV6-5 and TRBJ1-1; D remains ambiguous. Trimming cost V 5 bases and J 2 bases, with 9 bases left between them. Germline V gene lookup returns CDR1 MNHEY and CDR2 SVGAGI. The CDR3 is 13 residues long. As DNA, the CDR3 is TGTGCCAGCAGTCGCGCGACAAACACTGAAGCTTTCTTT. This translates into CASSRATNTEAFF.

V is TRBV6-5 and J is TRBJ1-5; the D gene is possibly TRBD1 (6 bases). The CDR3 extends over 14 amino acids. Germline V gives CDR1 MNHEY, CDR2 SVGAGI. Trimming pared 7 bases from V and 4 bases from J, leaving 14 bases between. CDR3 DNA: TGTGCCAGCACCTGGACAGACCCGAATCAGCCCCAGCATTTT. It translates to CASTWTDPNQPQHF.

J is TRBJ2-7 and V is TRBV6-2 or TRBV6-3; 8 positions agree with TRBD2. Germline lookup yields CDR1 MNHEY and CDR2 SVGEGT. J lost 4 bases, V lost 4 bases, and 9 bases had no gene match. This CDR3 region has 15 residues. The CDR3 loop reads CASSSTGLVSYEQYF. CDR3 in DNA: TGTGCCAGCAGTTCCACGGGACTAGTAAGTTACGAGCAGTACTTC.

This chain connects TRBV24-1 to TRBJ2-7, with D unresolved. V lost 9 bases, J lost 5 bases, and 13 bases lay in between. Germline V gene sequence: CDR1 KGHDR, CDR2 SFDVKD. The CDR3 contains 12 residues. The CDR3 region has the DNA TGTGCCACCTCAGGTAACCCGAACGAGCAGTACTTC. Encoded protein: CATSGNPNEQYF.

CDR3 region: CASSEFGGSSYNEQFF. In DNA form, the CDR3 reads TGTGCCAGCAGTGAATTCGGCGGGAGCTCCTACAATGAGCAGTTCTTC. J is TRBJ2-1 and V is TRBV2; TRBD2 aligns across 7 bases. The V gene's germline CDR1 is SNHLY and CDR2 FYNNEI. The V and J ends lost 2 bases and 0 bases, in that order; junction bases with no gene match: 4. The CDR3 is 16 amino acids.

V gene TRBV3-1 (or the pseudogene TRBV3-2) combines with J gene TRBJ2-3, with D maybe TRBD2 (6 bases). V lost 4 bases to trimming and J lost 2 bases, with 13 bases between them. Germline V gene data show CDR1 as LGHDT and CDR2 as YNNKEL (reference sequence). This CDR3 contains 15 residues. CDR3 amino acids: CASSPIADYTDTQYF. The CDR3 nucleotides are TGTGCCAGCAGCCCGATAGCGGACTACACAGATACGCAGTATTTT.

The chain has TRBV6-5 and TRBJ1-1, with 7 bases that match TRBD1. Germline CDR1 reads MNHEY; CDR2 reads SVGAGI. The CDR3 covers 14 residues. With 5 bases clipped from V and 0 bases from J, the junction kept 3 bases outside the gene matches. The CDR3 loop reads CASSLTGLNTEAFF. In DNA, the CDR3 is TGTGCCAGCAGTCTGACAGGGCTGAACACTGAAGCTTTCTTT.